This TCR beta chain was retrieved from a study of T cell responses to AZD1222 COVID-19 vaccine. Study-level points and caveats: Most donors were white British and more were female, and clonal diversity was possibly underestimated. Spike-wide coverage was observed for vaccine-associated CD4 TCRs, with dominant responses at 160-218 and 743-854.

For this clone: Its target is not known.

Germline V lookup: CDR1 MGHRA, CDR2 YSYEKL. The CDR3 is 16 residues long. V lost 1 base, J lost 2 bases, and 14 bases lay in between. The method was immunoSEQ multiplex PCR; TCRdb's version includes in-frame clones alone and lacks a portion of them. The sample includes over 100,000 clones, approximately 88% of them seen just once. The material was peripheral blood, obtained on day 0 of AZD1222 vaccination. The genes are TRBV4-1 and TRBJ1-1; TRBD1 might be the D (5 bases). This receptor was taken from an adult in good health. CDR3 sequence: CASSQVRLDKNTEAFF. In DNA form, the CDR3 reads TGCGCCAGCAGCCAAGTACGACTGGACAAAAACACTGAAGCTTTCTTT.